This entry lists 20 T cell receptor beta chains sequenced from one sample in a study of T cell responses to AZD1222 COVID-19 vaccine. Assay used: immunoSEQ multiplex PCR; TCRdb lists only in-frame clones, some missing. The table has around 130,000 clones, 75% to 95% seen once; the top ten hold 4% to 5%. The sequenced sample was peripheral blood, obtained 28 days after the second dose of the MenACWY control vaccine. The receptors stem from an adult who received the MenACWY meningococcal vaccine as a control.

The DNA of the CDR3 is TGTGCCAGCAGTGAAGACCCCAGGGGGACGGGGGAGACCCAGTACTTC. It translates to CASSEDPRGTGETQYF. The gene calls are TRBV6-1 and TRBJ2-5; 7 nucleotides match TRBD1. Germline values: CDR1 MNHNS, CDR2 SASEGT. The J segment lost 5 bases and the V segment lost 1 base, leaving 10 bases of the junction unmatched. The length of the CDR3 is 16 residues.

This rearrangement joins TRBV5-4 to TRBJ2-1, with TRBD2 matching 7 bases. The CDR3 loop spans 15 amino acids. The V segment lost 0 bases and the J segment 6 bases; nucleotides outside the gene matches: 6. Germline assignment: CDR1 SGHNT and CDR2 YYREEE (reference sequence). Here the CDR3 DNA reads TGTGCCAGCAGCTTGGGGACTAGTGAGTCCAATGAGCAGTTCTTC. This gives the protein CASSLGTSESNEQFF.

The chain is built from TRBV29-1 and TRBJ2-3; no clear D. This CDR3 contains 11 residues. Trimming stripped 7 bases from V and 0 bases from J, with 5 bases between. Germline lookup yields CDR1 SQVTM and CDR2 ANQGSEA. The CDR3: CSGSSTDTQYF. The CDR3 DNA is TGCAGCGGGTCAAGCACAGATACGCAGTATTTT.

The chain links TRBV20-1 to TRBJ1-6; 8 positions agree with TRBD1. CDR1 is DFQATT, CDR2 SNEGSKA, per germline (reference sequence). The CDR3 length is 10 residues. The J segment lost 19 bases and the V segment lost 6 bases, leaving 8 bases of the junction unmatched. The CDR3 loop reads CSAPDRDYHF. CDR3 DNA: TGCAGTGCCCCGGACAGGGACTATCACTTT.

This clone has just a few counts. The V gene is TRBV20-1, the J gene TRBJ1-5; no firm D call. Germline V gene data show CDR1 as DFQATT and CDR2 as SNEGSKA (reference sequence). CDR3 length: 13 amino acids. Trimming stripped 3 bases from V and 4 bases from J, with 10 bases between. The chain's CDR3 is CSASFTGNQPQHF. As DNA, the CDR3 is TGCAGTGCTAGTTTTACGGGGAATCAGCCCCAGCATTTT.

V usage is TRBV7-9 and J usage is TRBJ1-1; D unclear. The CDR3 length is 13 residues. V lost 5 bases, J lost 3 bases, and 10 bases lay in between. Germline-derived CDR1 and CDR2 are SEHNR and FQNEAQ (reference sequence). The DNA for the CDR3 is TGTGCCAGCAGCCTCGTTGGGCACACTGAAGCTTTCTTT. It translates to CASSLVGHTEAFF.

The chain employs TRBV5-6 and TRBJ2-5; perhaps TRBD2 as D (6 bases). The V gene's germline CDR1 is SGHDT and CDR2 YYEEEE. Trimming stripped 2 bases from V and 4 bases from J, with 12 bases between. The CDR3 contains 14 residues. CDR3 DNA: TGTGCCAGCAGCTTACCTCCAGCGGGAGAGACCCAGTACTTC. Its translation is CASSLPPAGETQYF.

This chain joins TRBV5-1 and TRBJ2-1; no reliable D call. Trimming shortened V by 0 bases and J by 0 bases, and 7 bases separated the two germline ends. The CDR3 totals 15 residues. Germline loops: CDR1 SGHRS, CDR2 YFSETQ. As DNA, the CDR3 is TGCGCCAGCAGCTTGGCACTTCTCTCCTACAATGAGCAGTTCTTC. Translated: CASSLALLSYNEQFF.

The chain has TRBV3-1 (or the pseudogene TRBV3-2) and TRBJ2-7; 11 bases line up with TRBD2. V shed 3 bases and J 2 bases; nucleotides not matched to a gene: 6. In germline, CDR1 is LGHDT, CDR2 YNNKEL (reference sequence). This CDR3 region has 16 residues. The CDR3 here is CASSHASGRPPYEQYF. CDR3 in DNA: TGTGCCAGCAGCCATGCTAGCGGGAGGCCCCCCTACGAGCAGTACTTC.

The rearrangement joins TRBV2 to TRBJ1-5, with D maybe TRBD1 (6 bases). With 6 bases removed from V and 4 bases from J, the gap between germline ends came to 10 bases. Per germline, CDR1 SNHLY and CDR2 FYNNEI. This CDR3 spans 13 amino acids. This CDR3 reads CASRKGGNQPQHF. In nucleotides, the CDR3 is TGTGCCAGCAGGAAAGGGGGGAATCAGCCCCAGCATTTT. Using reference TRBV2 and TRBJ1-5 for the parts outside the CDR3, the full variable domain is EPEVTQTPSHQVTQMGQEVILRCVPISNHLYFYWYRQILGQKVEFLVSFYNNEISEKSEIFDDQFSVERPDGSNFTLKIRSTKLEDSAMYFCASRKGGNQPQHFGDGTRLSIL.

This chain joins TRBV6-5 and TRBJ1-6; 10 bases line up with TRBD1. After removal of 2 bases from V and 9 bases from J, the junction contained 7 bases not matched to a gene. Germline CDR1 is MNHEY and CDR2 is SVGAGI. This CDR3 is built from 16 residues. The CDR3 DNA sequence: TGTGCCAGCAGTTACGAGACAGGGGGCGATAGTTCACCCCTCCACTTT. This translates into CASSYETGGDSSPLHF.

V is TRBV19 and J is TRBJ1-2; no clear D. The CDR3 has 13 amino acids. Trimming took 1 base from V and 5 from J, leaving 8 bases between them. In germline, CDR1 is LNHDA, CDR2 SQIVND (reference sequence). For the CDR3, the DNA is TGTGCCAGTAGTATAGGGGCGGAGTATGGCTACACCTTC. Amino acids: CASSIGAEYGYTF. Combining the CDR3 with reference TRBV19 and TRBJ1-2 gives the whole variable domain DGGITQSPKYLFRKEGQNVTLSCEQNLNHDAMYWYRQDPGQGLRLIYYSQIVNDFQKGDIAEGYSVSREKKESFPLTVTSAQKNPTAFYLCASSIGAEYGYTFGSGTRLTVV.

This clone was seen a single time. This sequence joins TRBV7-3 and TRBJ2-1; TRBD1 is a possible D gene (5 bases). Germline V gives CDR1 SGHTA, CDR2 FQGTGA. The CDR3 runs to 15 residues. V lost 2 bases, J lost 7 bases, and 15 bases lay in between. The chain's CDR3 is CASSLAPGAGNEQFF. The CDR3 region has the DNA TGTGCCAGCAGCTTAGCCCCTGGGGCAGGTAATGAGCAGTTCTTC.

The chain is built from TRBV12-3 or TRBV12-4 and TRBJ2-1, with D hard to call. The V gene lost 2 bases and the J gene lost 10 bases, with 12 bases spanning the gap. The CDR3 runs 13 residues. CDR3 coding DNA: TGTGCCAGCAGTTTACCAGGATGGGAAGAGCAGTTCTTC. It codes for CASSLPGWEEQFF.

The V call is TRBV3-1 (or the pseudogene TRBV3-2), the J call TRBJ1-5; D is unclear. Trimming left V 4 bases short and J 1 base short, with 17 bases between. Per the germline V gene, CDR1 is LGHDT and CDR2 is YNNKEL (reference sequence). This CDR3 spans 17 amino acids. The CDR3 loop reads CASSLAAQVISNQPQHF. In nucleotides, the CDR3 is TGTGCCAGCAGCCTTGCCGCCCAGGTTATCAGCAATCAGCCCCAGCATTTT.

The chain couples TRBV7-2 to TRBJ1-4; TRBD1 matches at 7 bases. CDR3 length equals 13 residues. The germline V gene encodes CDR1 SGHTA and CDR2 FQGNSA. After removal of 5 bases from V and 8 bases from J, the junction contained 5 bases not matched to a gene. In nucleotides, the CDR3 is TGTGCCAGCAGCCGACAGGGTAGGGAAAAACTGTTTTTT. Translating it yields CASSRQGREKLFF.

The chain has TRBV6-5 and TRBJ1-1, with 12 nucleotides matching TRBD1. V lost 0 bases to trimming and J lost 8 bases; unmatched junction nucleotides: 4. Germline assignment: CDR1 MNHEY and CDR2 SVGAGI. The CDR3 length is 15 residues. In nucleotides, the CDR3 is TGTGCCAGCAGTTACTCGGGGACAGGGGGCGAGGAAGCTTTCTTT. The encoded protein is CASSYSGTGGEEAFF.

The chain combines TRBV7-2 with TRBJ2-3; 13 positions agree with TRBD2. This CDR3 has 16 amino acids. Germline V gives CDR1 SGHTA, CDR2 FQGNSA. Trimming at V came to 3 bases and at J to 6 bases, leaving 6 bases not matched to a gene. The DNA of the CDR3 is TGTGCCAGCAGCTTTACTAGCGGGGGGGCCCTGGATACGCAGTATTTT. This gives the protein CASSFTSGGALDTQYF.

V gene TRBV28 combines with J gene TRBJ2-3; D is uncertain. CDR3 size: 12 residues. V was pared by 3 bases and J by 8 bases, with 9 bases between. Germline V lookup: CDR1 MDHEN, CDR2 SYDVKM. In DNA form, the CDR3 reads TGTGCCAGCAGTTTGGATCCCATTACGCAGTATTTT. Amino acid sequence: CASSLDPITQYF.

V is TRBV30 and J is TRBJ1-3, with no clear D. V was trimmed by 3 bases and J by 0 bases, leaving 9 bases between them. This CDR3 has 14 amino acids. Germline values: CDR1 GTSNPN, CDR2 SVGIG (reference sequence). The CDR3 loop is CAWRVQSSGNTIYF. The CDR3 coding sequence is TGTGCCTGGAGAGTACAGAGCTCTGGAAACACCATATATTTT.